A single T cell receptor beta chain is shown here with its context. Its antigen is currently not known. No base quality values were provided; no much bigger clone lies one nucleotide off. This sample is part of a study of CD4 T cells in relation to SARS-CoV-2 and coronaviruses (dated by TCRdb to the early 2020s). At the level of the whole study: HLA restriction was mapped for shared crossreactive spike epitopes using patient-derived lymphoblastoid cell lines. The study assessed, at the TCR clonotype level, memory CD4+ T cell crossreactivity between SARS-CoV-2 and common cold coronavirus spike proteins. The Adaptive Biotechnologies TCR-sequencing kit was used for samples from a few pre-COVID donors and for the naive versus memory experiments, whereas the other data were Illumina-based. For other donors in the study, expansion assays were sequenced with a different, Illumina-based TCR-beta assay. What the work shows at the level of the full study, not this receptor alone: Crossreactive clones showed significantly weaker SARS-CoV-2-driven expansion than monoreactive clones, consistent with antigenic imprinting. Sequencing naive versus memory cells indicated that the assay picks up memory recall responses, not primary responses primed during culture. In roughly 70% of donors, memory CD4+ clonotypes turned up that crossrecognized SARS-CoV-2 and at least one common cold coronavirus spike. Because no donor provided both pre-pandemic and post-infection samples, tracing the source of pre-existing responses was limited. Since the crossreactivity analysis centred on spike protein, crossreactivity against other viral proteins was not assessed. Small numbers of patients and of tested TCRs limited the study.

DNA from uncultured naive and memory CD4+ T cells underwent immunoSEQ TCR-beta sequencing at deep resolution. The authors processed their data as follows. During preprocessing, nonproductive sequences were removed, as were CDR3s that did not start with C, did not end with F or W, or were shorter than 7 amino acids. Cultured and uncultured naive and memory CD4+ repertoires were searched for previously identified spike- and CEF-reactive CDR3s. Pairwise Levenshtein distance, computed with the stringdist R package after three terminal residues were trimmed from each end, was used as the measure of CDR3 homology. TCRdb took this table from immuneACCESS and kept in-frame rearrangements with V and J called. Such tables lack part of the clones; where checked against another copy, unresolved V genes explain under half of the gap, and the rest is unexplained. V, J and clone size were drawn from that table, and D and trimming were deduced from the DNA. The sample includes some 69,000 clones, with around 93% observed a single time. The top ten clones comprise around 0.15% of the sample.

V was cut back by 5 bases and J by 2 bases, leaving a gap of 25 bases between them. Including cysteine and phenylalanine, the CDR3 has 19 amino acids. Of all the DNA, just the CDR3 is kept, 57 bases in frame from base 1. CDR1 SGHTA and CDR2 FQGNSA were looked up in the germline V gene. CD4+ T cells from unexposed donors were collected before the COVID-19 pandemic (2011-2018). Naive and memory CD4+ T cells were separated from cryopreserved PBMCs by first enriching for CD4 and then performing EasySep naive CD4+ T cell enrichment. Leukapheresis product for the unexposed donors was purchased commercially. Ficoll-Paque PLUS gradient centrifugation was used to isolate PBMCs from either whole blood or leukapheresis product. PBMCs were either cryopreserved at -140 degrees C or used fresh in the expansion assay. The QIAamp Micro DNA Kit was used to extract genomic DNA from the CD4+ T cells.

The sequence came from a human donor in good health. This receptor chain uses TRBV7-2 and TRBJ2-1; the D gene assignment is ambiguous. Sequenced material: naive CD4+ T cells from PBMCs. The cell subset or site label, read with the paper, signifies: naive CD4+ T cells isolated by negative enrichment. This receptor has the CDR3 CASSPSGVPMRSPYNEQFF. The DNA is TGTGCCAGCAGCCCCTCTGGGGTCCCCATGAGGTCCCCCTACAATGAGCAGTTCTTC.